The T cell receptor beta chain described here comes from a study of cytomegalovirus exposure and HLA in healthy donors (dated by TCRdb to about 2017). Notes on the research overall: In an earlier analysis of some 610 of the donors, 276 Gb of sequence data and 120 million or so unique TCR beta sequences from about 190 million T cells were reported. About 300 gigabases of sequencing data and 91 million or so unique TCR sequences made up an early release that covered 500 to 650 HLA-typed donors. Among the roughly 390 genotyped donors, approximately 82% belonged to the genetic ancestry cluster associated with self-reported Caucasian donors. The aim of the study was to test whether cataloging public T cell receptors could identify signatures of past pathogen exposure. The T cell repertoires of 700 or so subjects were profiled by immunosequencing and related to cytomegalovirus serostatus. In addition to the first cohort of several hundred subjects, a separate validation cohort of 130 or so different subjects was used. The study combined high-throughput TCR immunosequencing, statistical association of individual TCRs with disease status, and machine learning to predict cytomegalovirus infection status. In a later analysis, previously published TCR beta repertoires from fewer than 750 donors were re-analyzed and high-resolution HLA genotyping was added so that TCR occurrence patterns could be studied. In the later analysis, no new phenotypic data were used to find candidate immune exposures; instead, reliance was placed on TCR beta sequences and their occurrence across donors. An earlier analysis of 587 of the donors applied high-throughput TCR beta sequencing to assess whether each TCR beta V gene segment acted as functional or pseudogenic. Donor age, sex, ethnicity and CMV serostatus were collected together with the repertoire data. A later genetic analysis took genome-wide SNP genotypes for about 55% of the 666 donors and used that subset as a discovery cohort. Every repertoire in the discovery cohort had been generated on one and the same sequencing platform. Both class I and class II loci were covered by HLA typing, at four-digit resolution. Typing coverage varied by locus: 629-630 donors for A, B, C, DRB1 and DQB1; some 520 for DQA1; over 600 for DPA1; roughly 450 for DPB1. A handful of DR-DQ haplotypes were handled as single units for association and clustering because linkage in the cohort was strong. Among a few hundred genotyped donors of the cohort, an average of about 240,000 unique TCR beta nucleotide sequences were sequenced per donor, roughly a sixth of them non-productive. Here is what the overall study found, with its caveats: Correlated functional status among segregating V segments might reflect linkage disequilibrium, but an unknown experimental factor could not be ruled out. A cluster of highly shared sequence variants was judged likely to represent a technical artifact of the sequencing pipeline. The earlier analysis of almost 600 of the donors excluded approximately 17 rarely observed V segments, including chromosome 9 orphons, because counts were too low. In an earlier analysis of 587 of the donors, most TCR beta V segments appeared in productive rearrangements about 87% or about 30% of the time, broadly matching IMGT annotations. A later genetic analysis reported fewer N-insertions in productive TCRs among donors in an Asian-associated ancestry cluster than the roughly 670-donor mean. Assigning TCR associations to individual alleles was difficult when HLA alleles, especially DR and DQ, strongly co-occurred. The classifier was reported to diagnose cytomegalovirus status with high specificity and sensitivity in both the original and validation cohorts. The study listed 164 TCR beta chains as associated with cytomegalovirus. Most CMV-associated TCR beta chains appeared to be HLA-restricted in a later analysis, and the HLA associations seemed to be driven largely by CMV exposure. A further reported finding was that TCR beta sequences accurately predicted the HLA-A and HLA-B alleles for most subjects in the first cohort. Some IMGT-functional V segments, including TRBV6-2 and TRBV6-3, could not be distinguished by the 87-base-pair reads and were therefore excluded. In a later analysis, TCR association rates were found to vary across HLA loci, with the most associated TCRs seen for DRB1 alleles and the fewest for HLA-C alleles. Most TCR sequences were seen in very few donors, while some public TCRs were found in many individuals. The authors suggested that the approach could potentially be generalized to other disease states and immunological phenotypes. A later genetic analysis associated a missense DCLRE1C variant with V-gene and J-gene trimming of TCR beta chains, and an independent cohort replicated the association. At a false discovery rate of 0.05, a later analysis linked 15,000 to 20,000 TCR beta sequences to specific HLA alleles. The presence/absence analyses assumed that sequencing depth was roughly uniform across donors, and that assumption may not be true. In a later analysis, HLA-associated TCR beta chains showed more clonal expansion and lower generation probabilities than non-associated chains that were equally common. Three of the identified cytomegalovirus-associated TCR beta chains were confirmed in vitro to be specific for cytomegalovirus antigens. Immune exposure information for the cohort was limited to CMV serostatus. Because HLA typing was missing for some donors at each locus, association tests included only the typed subset. Several of the top co-occurrence clusters appeared to be linked to parvovirus B19, influenza, CMV and Epstein-Barr virus, according to a later analysis. The cohort was sequenced for TCR beta chains only, and without alpha or paired-chain data the features that could be detected were limited.

From V the trimming removes 0 bases and from J it removes 1 base, while the gene matches leave 13 bases of the junction unaccounted for. Counted from cysteine to phenylalanine, this CDR3 has 19 amino acids. Only CDR3 DNA remains: 57 bases, in frame from the first base. CDR1 and CDR2 (MGHRA, YSYEKL) derive from the germline V gene. Regarding this clone: The clone's antigen remains unknown. It has no much larger one-base neighbor in the sample; base qualities were not kept.

The cohort was made up of 650 to 700 healthy bone marrow donors. At the time of sampling, every cohort member was nominally healthy, though immune exposures that went unrecorded were likely present. The donor was CMV seronegative and was included in the group of 352 seronegative cohort members. A peripheral blood sample was provided by each donor, and peripheral blood mononuclear cells were used for TCR beta sequencing. Genomic DNA was extracted from the blood cell samples with the Qiagen DNeasy Blood Extraction Kit. The method was the immunoSEQ multiplex PCR assay. The multiplex PCR relied on a mix of 60 forward primers for TCR Vbeta segments and 13 reverse primers for TCR Jbeta segments. Amplification of the CDR3 region of rearranged TCR beta genes was performed with a multiplex PCR assay on genomic DNA. Amplified TCR beta libraries were sequenced as 87-base-pair reads on the Illumina HiSeq System. Per the original workflow: Across the 670 or so repertoires, a later analysis counted 80 million or so unique TCR beta chains, some 11 million of which were shared by at least two donors. A nearest-neighbor algorithm error-corrected the raw reads and collapsed the reads into unique sequences, merging closely related sequences to remove PCR and sequencing errors. To assign V, D and J gene segments, CDR3 sequences were aligned to IMGT reference sequences. Each retained sequence needed at least a six-nucleotide match to both a V gene segment and a J gene segment. A rearrangement counted as productive if the CDR3 had no stop codons and remained in frame with V and J, and every other rearrangement counted as non-productive. Following IMGT convention, CDR3 was defined as the stretch from the second conserved V-encoded cysteine up to the conserved J-encoded phenylalanine. The earlier analysis of 587 of the donors excluded any sequence lacking an unambiguous match to a single V gene segment. An earlier analysis of 450 to 650 of the donors called V segments functional above 56.7% productive rearrangements and segregating when the between-donor standard deviation exceeded 5%. A statistical classification framework was built to diagnose cytomegalovirus status from the catalog of TCR beta chain sequences. In a later analysis, TCR nucleotide sequences were compared against IMGT/GENE-DB human TR gene sequences so that V and J genes could be assigned. In a later analysis, CDR3 sequences and most-parsimonious VDJ recombination scenarios were assigned using the TCRdist pipeline. A later analysis defined each TCR beta chain by its CDR3 amino acid sequence plus V-gene family, and excluded reads lacking a unique V-gene family. As a way to deal with suspected cross-contamination and a sequencing artifact, a later analysis dropped 592 nucleotide sequences that were highly shared and had low generation probability. For each public chain, a later analysis derived a clonal expansion index from normalized ranks of inferred template counts within each repertoire. Generation probabilities in a later analysis came from a VDJ recombination model fitted to out-of-frame rearrangements, and those results were checked against IGoR. A later analysis scored TCR-TCR, TCR-HLA and TCR-CMV co-occurrence with hypergeometric tests, applying a repertoire-size bias correction to TCR pairs. A later analysis estimated false discovery rates by permuting HLA or CMV assignments 20 times. In a later analysis, co-occurring TCRs were grouped using DBSCAN, with TCRdist sequence similarity added in when clustering inside HLA-allele-positive subsets. Repertoires with fewer than 30,000 or more than 120,000 public chains, plus five repertoires with anomalous nucleotide sharing, were excluded from co-occurrence clustering. This is the immuneACCESS table as TCRdb keeps it, with only in-frame sequences that have V and J called. A part of the clones is gone; compared with another copy, unresolved V genes explain less than half, and the rest is unexplained. For V, J and clone size, that table is used; D and trimming come from the DNA. The sample records 210,000 or so clones, around 86% of which are singletons. The ten largest make up roughly 1.3% of the sample.

This TCR was recovered from a man aged 30 to 39 in good health and CMV-seronegative. The rearrangement joined TRBV4-1 to TRBJ1-1, with 8 central nucleotides matching TRBD1. Sequencing used PBMCs. The CDR3 loop reads CASSQDFRRTGRENTEAFF. The bases are TGCGCCAGCAGCCAAGATTTTCGGAGGACAGGGCGGGAGAACACTGAAGCTTTCTTT.